Below are 2 T cell receptor beta chains sequenced from a single sample in a study of persistence of HIV-infected CD4 T cells. No antigen has been identified for these receptors. The immunoSEQ assay was version 4, run in survey mode. Assay: immunoSEQ multiplex PCR; the TCRdb copy retains only in-frame clones and omits some. Found here are about 33,000 clones, 82% of them singletons; the top ten hold around 1%. Cells were stimulated with overlapping HIV-1 Gag 15-mer peptides. CD40L-negative CD69-negative CD45RO-high memory CD4+ T cells were sorted as populations depleted of antigen-responding cells. This specimen consisted of cultured CD4+ T cells from PBMCs, obtained from a patient who received antiretroviral therapy. The receptor source for this set is an adult with HIV. The donor label of this sample is uncertain.

The V call is TRBV30, the J call TRBJ1-4, with 8 bases lining up with TRBD1. Looked up from germline, CDR1 is GTSNPN and CDR2 is SVGIG (reference sequence). Trimming at V came to 2 bases and at J to 8 bases, leaving 10 bases not matched to a gene. CDR3 length: 15 amino acids. In DNA form, the CDR3 reads TGTGCCTGGAGTCCCGTAGGACAGGGAGGGGAAAAACTGTTTTTT. As protein: CAWSPVGQGGEKLFF.

The chain employs TRBV2 and TRBJ2-3; TRBD1 aligns across 11 bases. The ends lost 7 bases at V and 2 bases at J; junction bases unmatched: 20. The CDR3 is 20 amino acids. Per germline, CDR1 SNHLY and CDR2 FYNNEI. The CDR3 here is CASKGPLGTGGRVHTDTQYF. The CDR3 DNA sequence: TGTGCCAGCAAGGGGCCGCTCGGGACAGGGGGAAGGGTCCACACAGATACGCAGTATTTT.